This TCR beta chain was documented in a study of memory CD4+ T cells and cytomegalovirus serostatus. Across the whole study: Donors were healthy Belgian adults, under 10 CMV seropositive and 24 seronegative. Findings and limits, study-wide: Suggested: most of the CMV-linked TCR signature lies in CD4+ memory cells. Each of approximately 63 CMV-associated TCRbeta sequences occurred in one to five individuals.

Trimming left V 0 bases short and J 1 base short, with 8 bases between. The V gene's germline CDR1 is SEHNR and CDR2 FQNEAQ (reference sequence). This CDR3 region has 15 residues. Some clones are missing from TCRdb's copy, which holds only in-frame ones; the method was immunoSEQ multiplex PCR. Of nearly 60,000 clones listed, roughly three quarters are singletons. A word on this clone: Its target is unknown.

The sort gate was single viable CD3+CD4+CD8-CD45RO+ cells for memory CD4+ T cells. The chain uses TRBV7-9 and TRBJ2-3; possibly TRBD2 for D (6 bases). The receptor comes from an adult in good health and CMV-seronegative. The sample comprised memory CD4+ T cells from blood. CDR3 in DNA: TGTGCCAGCAGCTTAGCTAGCGGAGGCACAGATACGCAGTATTTT. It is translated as CASSLASGGTDTQYF.